Listed below are T cell receptor beta chains from one sample, sequenced in a study of blood T cell repertoires in COVID-19. Generated by immunoSEQ multiplex PCR, the TCRdb table keeps only in-frame clones and is missing some. The sample holds under 300,000 clones, about 87% seen once. Sample: peripheral blood. All receptors derive from a woman aged 70-85 years with active or convalescent COVID-19. Each CDR3 is given with its conserved first and last residue. A D gene is named only where the DNA matches it firmly. Where a row states a size, it is once, few, many or the class of an expanded clone; other rows omit it.

j_call,v_call,clone_size,d_call,cdr3_nt,cdr3_aa
TRBJ1-1,TRBV5-4,-,TRBD1,TGTGCCAGCAGCCCGAGGGACAGGGCGGGCACTGAAGCTTTCTTT,CASSPRDRAGTEAFF
TRBJ2-1,TRBV7-2,-,TRBD2,TGTGCCAGCAGCTTAAGCGGGGGGGAACACAATGAGCAGTTCTTC,CASSLSGGEHNEQFF
TRBJ1-6,TRBV19,few,TRBD1,TGTGCCAGTAGTATGGGACAGAATTCACCCCTCCACTTT,CASSMGQNSPLHF
TRBJ1-2,TRBV4-3,-,-,TGCGCCAGCAGCCAAGTGAAGGGAGTGGGTGGCTACACCTTC,CASSQVKGVGGYTF
TRBJ1-2,TRBV19,-,-,TGTGCCAGTAGTATAAAGGGGGGGTCTGGCTACACCTTC,CASSIKGGSGYTF
TRBJ1-6,TRBV3-1/TRBV3-2,-,-,TGTGCCAGCAGCCACACAGGGACCGGTTCACCCCTCCACTTT,CASSHTGTGSPLHF
TRBJ1-3,TRBV15,-,TRBD1,TGTGCCACCAGTCCTACTCCGGACAGGGGGCGTCCCTCTGGAAACACCATATATTTT,CATSPTPDRGRPSGNTIYF
TRBJ1-5,TRBV19,-,-,TGTGCCAGTAGTATTGTCGGTCAGCCCCAGCATTTT,CASSIVGQPQHF
TRBJ1-6,TRBV3-1/TRBV3-2,-,TRBD1,TGTGCCAGCAGCCAAGAAAGGGACAGGAATAATTCACCCCTCCACTTT,CASSQERDRNNSPLHF
TRBJ1-5,TRBV19,-,-,TGTGCCAGTAGTAGGGGGGGCTATAGCAATCAGCCCCAGCATTTT,CASSRGGYSNQPQHF
TRBJ2-1,TRBV18,-,-,TGTGCCAGCTCTCTGAGCGGTGGAACCTACAATGAGCAGTTCTTC,CASSLSGGTYNEQFF
TRBJ1-4,TRBV7-2,-,TRBD1,TGTGCCAGCAGCTTAGGGGACAGTGGGGAAAAACTGTTTTTT,CASSLGDSGEKLFF
TRBJ1-2,TRBV6-5,-,-,TGTGCCAGCAGAATGGACAGAGCTAACTATGGCTACACCTTC,CASRMDRANYGYTF
TRBJ1-2,TRBV12-3/TRBV12-4,once,-,TGTGCCAGCAGTTGGGCACAGGAGACTGGCTACACCTTC,CASSWAQETGYTF
TRBJ2-3,TRBV7-3,-,TRBD2,TGTGCCAGCAGCTTAGGTAGCGGGGAAACAGATACGCAGTATTTT,CASSLGSGETDTQYF
TRBJ2-5,TRBV15,-,-,TGTGCCACCAGCAGAAACCCGAGGGTACCCCTCGAAGAGACCCAGTACTTC,CATSRNPRVPLEETQYF
TRBJ1-1,TRBV11-3,-,-,TGTGCCAGCAGCTTAGAGGGGCGGGCTTTCTTT,CASSLEGRAFF
TRBJ1-2,TRBV12-3/TRBV12-4,few,-,TGTGCCAGCAGGACCGGAGAAAACTATGGCTACACCTTC,CASRTGENYGYTF
TRBJ1-2,TRBV2,-,-,TGTGCATCCAACCCGGGACATGACTATGGCTACACCTTC,CASNPGHDYGYTF
TRBJ2-7,TRBV3-1/TRBV3-2,-,TRBD2,TGTGCCAGCAGCCCGCGGGGGACCCCGTCCTACGAGCAGTACTTC,CASSPRGTPSYEQYF
TRBJ1-1,TRBV29-1,-,-,TGCAGCGTTGTGGGCGCTCGAACGGACACTGAAGCTTTCTTT,CSVVGARTDTEAFF
TRBJ2-3,TRBV12-3/TRBV12-4,-,TRBD2,TGTGCCAGCAGTTTTTCCGGGACTAGCTTGGGATTT,CASSFSGTSLGF
TRBJ2-6,TRBV2,-,TRBD1,TGTGCCAGCAGACGGGACAGGCAACTCTCTGGGGCCAACGTCCTGACTTTC,CASRRDRQLSGANVLTF
TRBJ2-3,TRBV19,few,-,TGTGCCAGTAGTGTCACAGGGTCCCCAGATACGCAGTATTTT,CASSVTGSPDTQYF
TRBJ1-6,TRBV18,-,TRBD1,TGTGCCAGCTCACGGGACAGGTATAATTCACCCCTCCACTTT,CASSRDRYNSPLHF
TRBJ1-3,TRBV19,-,-,TGTGCCAGTAGTATAAGAGGCGGTACTGGTGGAAACACCATATATTTT,CASSIRGGTGGNTIYF
TRBJ2-5,TRBV19,-,TRBD1,TGTGCCAGTAGACCGCAGGGGGTGGGGACCCAGTACTTC,CASRPQGVGTQYF
TRBJ2-3,TRBV10-3,once,TRBD2,TGTGCCATCAGTGTCGAGAGCGGGGGGGCCTCCGATACGCAGTATTTT,CAISVESGGASDTQYF
TRBJ1-4,TRBV19,-,-,TGTGCCAGTAGTATCCGGGACAATAATGAAAAACTGTTTTTT,CASSIRDNNEKLFF
TRBJ1-4,TRBV15,-,TRBD1,TGTGCCACCAGCAGAGATACAGGGGGTGAAAAACTGTTTTTT,CATSRDTGGEKLFF
TRBJ2-7,TRBV27,-,-,TGTGCCAGCAGTTTTCACGACAGGCTCTACGAGCAGTACTTC,CASSFHDRLYEQYF
TRBJ1-1,TRBV18,few,TRBD1,TGTGCCAGCTCACAGGCAGGGGGTAAGGAAGCTTTCTTT,CASSQAGGKEAFF
TRBJ2-3,TRBV7-2,-,-,TGTGCCAGCAGCTTAGCGTCGGGGGATACGCAGTATTTT,CASSLASGDTQYF
TRBJ1-1,TRBV12-3/TRBV12-4,-,-,TGTGCCAGCGGGCAAAGGGAGGGGACTGAAGCTTTCTTT,CASGQREGTEAFF
TRBJ1-2,TRBV19,-,-,TGTGCCAGTAGTGAAACAGGGATGCAGAGCTATGGCTACACCTTC,CASSETGMQSYGYTF
TRBJ1-2,TRBV4-3,-,-,TGCGCCAGCAGCCAAGACAGGGGAAGCTATGGCTACACCTTC,CASSQDRGSYGYTF
TRBJ1-1,TRBV5-1,-,-,TGCGCCAGCAGCTTGGGGAGGGGAGTGGGGACTGAAGCTTTCTTT,CASSLGRGVGTEAFF
TRBJ1-1,TRBV7-8,-,TRBD1,TGTGCCAGCAGCCTTACAGGGGACACTGAAGCTTTCTTT,CASSLTGDTEAFF
TRBJ1-4,TRBV2,-,-,TGTGCCAGCGGGGAGGGTGTTGCAACTAATGAAAAACTGTTTTTT,CASGEGVATNEKLFF
TRBJ1-1,TRBV2,-,-,TGTGCCAGCAGTGGGGAGGGATTGACTGAAGCTTTCTTT,CASSGEGLTEAFF
TRBJ2-5,TRBV7-6,-,TRBD2,TGTGCCAGCAGCTTACTGACTAGCGGAGGAGAGACCCAGTACTTC,CASSLLTSGGETQYF
TRBJ2-1,TRBV11-2,once,TRBD1,TGTGCCAGCAGCTACTACAGGGGGGACTACAATGAGCAGTTCTTC,CASSYYRGDYNEQFF
TRBJ1-1,TRBV14,-,-,TGTGCCAGCAGCCTCGGGCCGAGCCGGGGGACTTTCTTT,CASSLGPSRGTFF
TRBJ1-2,TRBV29-1,once,TRBD1,TGCAGCGTTGACAAGACAGGGGGCAGTGGCTACACCTTC,CSVDKTGGSGYTF
TRBJ1-1,TRBV6-5,-,TRBD1,TGTGCCAGCAGGCCGGGACAGCTGAACACTGAAGCTTTCTTT,CASRPGQLNTEAFF
TRBJ1-4,TRBV6-5,-,-,TGTGCCAGCAGTTCAAATGAAAAACTGTTTTTT,CASSSNEKLFF